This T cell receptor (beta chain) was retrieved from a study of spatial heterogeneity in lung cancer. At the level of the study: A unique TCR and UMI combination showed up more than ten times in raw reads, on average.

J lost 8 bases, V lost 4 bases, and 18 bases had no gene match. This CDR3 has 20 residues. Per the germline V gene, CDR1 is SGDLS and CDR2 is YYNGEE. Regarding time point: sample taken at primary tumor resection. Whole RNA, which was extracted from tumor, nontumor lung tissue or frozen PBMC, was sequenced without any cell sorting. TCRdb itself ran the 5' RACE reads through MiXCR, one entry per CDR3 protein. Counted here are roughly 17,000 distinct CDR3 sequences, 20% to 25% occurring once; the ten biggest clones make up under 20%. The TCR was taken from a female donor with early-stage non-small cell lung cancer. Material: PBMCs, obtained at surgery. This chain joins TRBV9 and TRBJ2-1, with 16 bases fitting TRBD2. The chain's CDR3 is CASSPEAGTSGRGIRDEQFF. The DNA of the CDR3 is TGTGCCAGCAGCCCAGAAGCCGGGACTAGCGGGAGGGGCATTCGAGATGAGCAGTTCTTC.